This TCR beta chain was retrieved from a study of blood T cell repertoires in COVID-19. In the study overall: Samples of COVID-19 (acute and convalescent) were obtained from the United States, Italy and Spain.

Germline V gene sequence: CDR1 LNHDA, CDR2 SQIVND (reference sequence). This CDR3 is built from 14 residues. V lost 3 bases and J 1 base, leaving 9 bases between the germline ends. In the source study's methods: Cell counts per sample came from amplifying reference gene primers. Only in-frame clones appear in the TCRdb table, and some are missing; sequencing was by immunoSEQ multiplex PCR. V and J calls and clone size are given by that table; D and trimming were obtained from the DNA. This sample has about 120,000 clones, with roughly 79% found just once. Sample: peripheral blood. The clonotype was recovered from a man between 70 and 80 years old with acute or convalescent COVID-19. This sequence joins TRBV19 and TRBJ2-5; D gene unclear. The CDR3 reads CASSMGRGQETQYF. The CDR3 DNA reads as TGTGCCAGTAGTATGGGTCGCGGCCAAGAGACCCAGTACTTC.